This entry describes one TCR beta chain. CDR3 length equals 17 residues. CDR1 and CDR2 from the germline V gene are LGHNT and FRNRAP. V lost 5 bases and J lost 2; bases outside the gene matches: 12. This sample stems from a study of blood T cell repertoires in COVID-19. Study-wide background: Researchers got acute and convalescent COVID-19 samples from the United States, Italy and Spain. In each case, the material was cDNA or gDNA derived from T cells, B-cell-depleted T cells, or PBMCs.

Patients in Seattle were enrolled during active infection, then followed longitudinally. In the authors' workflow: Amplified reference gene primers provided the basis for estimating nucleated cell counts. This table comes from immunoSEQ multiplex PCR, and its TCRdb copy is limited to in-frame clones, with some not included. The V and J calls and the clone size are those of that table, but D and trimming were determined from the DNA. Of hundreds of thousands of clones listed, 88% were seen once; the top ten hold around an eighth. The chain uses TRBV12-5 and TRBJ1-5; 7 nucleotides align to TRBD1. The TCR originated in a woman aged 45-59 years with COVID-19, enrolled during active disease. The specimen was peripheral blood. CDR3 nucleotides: TGTGCTAGTGGTCCGGGGACAGACCCCTGGGGCAATCAGCCCCAGCATTTT. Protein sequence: CASGPGTDPWGNQPQHF.